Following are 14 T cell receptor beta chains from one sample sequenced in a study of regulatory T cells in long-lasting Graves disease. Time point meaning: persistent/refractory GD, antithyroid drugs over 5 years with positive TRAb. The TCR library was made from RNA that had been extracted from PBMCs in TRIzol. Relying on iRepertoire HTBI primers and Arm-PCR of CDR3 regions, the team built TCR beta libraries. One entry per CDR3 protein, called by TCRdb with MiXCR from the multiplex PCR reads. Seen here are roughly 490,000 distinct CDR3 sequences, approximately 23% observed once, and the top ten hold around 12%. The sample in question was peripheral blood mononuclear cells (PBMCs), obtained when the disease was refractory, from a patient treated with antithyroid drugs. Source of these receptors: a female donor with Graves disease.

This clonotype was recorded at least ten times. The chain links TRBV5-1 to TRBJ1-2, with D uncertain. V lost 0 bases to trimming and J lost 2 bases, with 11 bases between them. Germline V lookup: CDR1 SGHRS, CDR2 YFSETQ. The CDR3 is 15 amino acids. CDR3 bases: TGCGCCAGCAGCTTGGCCTCTTCCCTAAACTATGGCTACACCTTC. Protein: CASSLASSLNYGYTF.

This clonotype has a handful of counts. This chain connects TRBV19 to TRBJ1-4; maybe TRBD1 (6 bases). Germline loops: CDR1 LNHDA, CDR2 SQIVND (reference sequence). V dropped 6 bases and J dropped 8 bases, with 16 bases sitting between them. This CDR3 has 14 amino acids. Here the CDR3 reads CASSTGPLNEKLFF. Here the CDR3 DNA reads TGTGCCAGTAGCACAGGGCCACTAAACGAAAAACTGTTTTTT.

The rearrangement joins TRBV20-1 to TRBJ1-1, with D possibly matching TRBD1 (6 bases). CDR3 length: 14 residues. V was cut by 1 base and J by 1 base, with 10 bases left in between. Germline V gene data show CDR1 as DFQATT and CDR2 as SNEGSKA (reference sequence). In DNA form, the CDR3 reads TGCAGTGCTAGAGGTTGGACAGAGAACACTGAAGCTTTCTTT. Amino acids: CSARGWTENTEAFF.

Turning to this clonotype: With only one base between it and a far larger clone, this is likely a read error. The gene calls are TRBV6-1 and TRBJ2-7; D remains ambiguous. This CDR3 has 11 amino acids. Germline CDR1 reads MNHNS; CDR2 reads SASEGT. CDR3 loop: CASSRRYEQHF. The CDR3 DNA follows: TGTGCCAGCAGCCGCCGTTACGAGCAGCACTTC.

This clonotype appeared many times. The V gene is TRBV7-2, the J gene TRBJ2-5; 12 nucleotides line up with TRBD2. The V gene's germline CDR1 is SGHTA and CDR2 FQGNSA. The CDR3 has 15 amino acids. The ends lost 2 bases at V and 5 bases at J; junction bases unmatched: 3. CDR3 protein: CASSLPSGRGETQYF. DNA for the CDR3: TGTGCCAGCAGCTTACCTAGCGGGAGGGGGGAGACCCAGTACTTC.

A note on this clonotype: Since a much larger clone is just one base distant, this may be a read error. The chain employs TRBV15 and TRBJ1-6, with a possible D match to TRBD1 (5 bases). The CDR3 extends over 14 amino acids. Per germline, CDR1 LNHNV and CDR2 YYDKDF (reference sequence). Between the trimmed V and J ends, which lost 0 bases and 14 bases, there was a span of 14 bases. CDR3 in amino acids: CATSRDAQGSSLHF. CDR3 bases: TGTGCCACCAGCAGAGATGCGCAGGGAAGTTCCCTCCACTTT.

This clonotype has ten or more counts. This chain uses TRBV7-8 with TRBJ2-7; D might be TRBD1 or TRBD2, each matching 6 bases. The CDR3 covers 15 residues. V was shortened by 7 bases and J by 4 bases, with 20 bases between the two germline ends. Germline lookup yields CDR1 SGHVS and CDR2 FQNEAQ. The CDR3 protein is CASNRRGGRPYEQYF. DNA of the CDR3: TGTGCCAGCAACCGAAGAGGGGGGCGGCCTTACGAGCAGTACTTC.

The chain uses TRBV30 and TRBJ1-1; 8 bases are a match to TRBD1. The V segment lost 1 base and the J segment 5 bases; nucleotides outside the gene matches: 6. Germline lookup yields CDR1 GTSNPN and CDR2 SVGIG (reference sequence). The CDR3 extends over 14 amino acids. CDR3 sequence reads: CAWSDSRGQTEAFF. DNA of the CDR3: TGTGCCTGGAGTGATTCCAGGGGGCAAACTGAAGCTTTCTTT.

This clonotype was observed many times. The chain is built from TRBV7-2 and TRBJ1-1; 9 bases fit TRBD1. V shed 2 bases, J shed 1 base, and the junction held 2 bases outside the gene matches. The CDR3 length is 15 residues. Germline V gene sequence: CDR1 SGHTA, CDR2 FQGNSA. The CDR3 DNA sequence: TGTGCCAGCAGCTTATCGGGACAGGGGAACACTGAAGCTTTCTTT. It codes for CASSLSGQGNTEAFF. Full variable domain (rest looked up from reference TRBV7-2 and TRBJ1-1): GAGVSQSPSNKVTEKGKDVELRCDPISGHTALYWYRQSLGQGLEFLIYFQGNSAPDKSGLPSDRFSAERTGGSVSTLTIQRTQQEDSAVYLCASSLSGQGNTEAFFGQGTRLTVV.

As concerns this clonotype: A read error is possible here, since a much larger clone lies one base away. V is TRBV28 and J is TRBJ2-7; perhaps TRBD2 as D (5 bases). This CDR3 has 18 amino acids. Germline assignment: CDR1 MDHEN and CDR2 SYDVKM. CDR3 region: CASSSRPSWFRGAYEQCF. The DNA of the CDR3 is TGTGCCAGCAGTTCCCGTCCTTCGTGGTTCCGGGGAGCATACGAGCAGTGCTTC.

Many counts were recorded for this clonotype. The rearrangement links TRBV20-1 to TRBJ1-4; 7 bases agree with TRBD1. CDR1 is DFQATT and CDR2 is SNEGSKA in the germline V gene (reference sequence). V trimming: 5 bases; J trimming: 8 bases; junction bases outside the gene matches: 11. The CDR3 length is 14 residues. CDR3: CSAQSGTDREKLFF. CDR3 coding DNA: TGCAGTGCTCAAAGCGGGACAGATAGGGAAAAACTGTTTTTT.

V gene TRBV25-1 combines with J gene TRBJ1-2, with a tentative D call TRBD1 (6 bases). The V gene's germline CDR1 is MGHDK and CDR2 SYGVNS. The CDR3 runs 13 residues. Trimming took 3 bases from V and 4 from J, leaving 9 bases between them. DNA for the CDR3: TGTGCCAGCAGTGACAGACAGGTCTATGGCTACACCTTC. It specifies CASSDRQVYGYTF.

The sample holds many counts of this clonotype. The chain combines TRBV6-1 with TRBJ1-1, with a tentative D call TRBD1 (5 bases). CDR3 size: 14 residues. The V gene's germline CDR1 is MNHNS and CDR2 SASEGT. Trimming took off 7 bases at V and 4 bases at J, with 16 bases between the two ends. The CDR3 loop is CASTNRPGGTEAFF. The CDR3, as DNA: TGTGCCAGCACCAACCGGCCCGGGGGCACTGAAGCTTTCTTT.

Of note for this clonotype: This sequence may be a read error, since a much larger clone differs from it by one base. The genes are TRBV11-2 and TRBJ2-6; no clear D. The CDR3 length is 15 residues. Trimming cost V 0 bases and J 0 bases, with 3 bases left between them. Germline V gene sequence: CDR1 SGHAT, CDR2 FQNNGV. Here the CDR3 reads CASSLEVSGANVLTF. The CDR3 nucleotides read TGTGCCAGCAGCTTAGAAGTCTCTGGGGCCAACGTCCTGACTTTC.